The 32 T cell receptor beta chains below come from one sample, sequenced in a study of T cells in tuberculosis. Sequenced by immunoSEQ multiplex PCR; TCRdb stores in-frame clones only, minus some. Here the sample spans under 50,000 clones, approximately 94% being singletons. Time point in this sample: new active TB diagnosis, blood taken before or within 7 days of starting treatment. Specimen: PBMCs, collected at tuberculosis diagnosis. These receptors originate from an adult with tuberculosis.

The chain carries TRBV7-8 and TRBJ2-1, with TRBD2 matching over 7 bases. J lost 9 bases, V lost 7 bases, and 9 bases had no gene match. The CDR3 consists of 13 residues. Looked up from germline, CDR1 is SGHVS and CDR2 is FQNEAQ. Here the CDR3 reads CASIANPGGEQFF. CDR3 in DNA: TGTGCCAGCATTGCTAACCCGGGAGGTGAGCAGTTCTTC. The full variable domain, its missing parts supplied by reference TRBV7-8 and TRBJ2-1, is GAGVSQSPRYKVAKRGQDVALRCDPISGHVSLFWYQQALGQGPEFLTYFQNEAQLDKSGLPSDRFFAERPEGSVSTLKIQRTQQEDSAVYLCASIANPGGEQFFGPGTRLTVL.

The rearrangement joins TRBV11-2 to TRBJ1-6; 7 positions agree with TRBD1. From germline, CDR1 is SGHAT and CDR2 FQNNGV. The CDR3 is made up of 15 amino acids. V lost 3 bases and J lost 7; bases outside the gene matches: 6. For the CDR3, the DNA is TGTGCCAGCAGCTTGCTGGGACAGAAGAATTCACCCCTCCACTTT. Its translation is CASSLLGQKNSPLHF. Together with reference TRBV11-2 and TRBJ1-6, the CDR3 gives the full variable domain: EAGVAQSPRYKIIEKRQSVAFWCNPISGHATLYWYQQILGQGPKLLIQFQNNGVVDDSQLPKDRFSAERLKGVDSTLKIQPAKLEDSAVYLCASSLLGQKNSPLHFGNGTRLTVT.

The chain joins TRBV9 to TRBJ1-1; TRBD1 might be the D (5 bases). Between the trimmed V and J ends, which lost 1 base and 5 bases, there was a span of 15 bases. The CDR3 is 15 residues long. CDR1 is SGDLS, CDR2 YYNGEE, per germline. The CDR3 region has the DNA TGTGCCAGCAGCGTACGGTCAGGGAGGGATACTGAAGCTTTCTTT. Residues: CASSVRSGRDTEAFF.

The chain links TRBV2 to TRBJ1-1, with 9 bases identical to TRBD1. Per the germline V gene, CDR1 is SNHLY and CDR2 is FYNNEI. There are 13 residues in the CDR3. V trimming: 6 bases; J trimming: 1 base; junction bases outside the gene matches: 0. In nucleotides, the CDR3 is TGTGCCAGCAGACAGGGGGCGAACACTGAAGCTTTCTTT. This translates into CASRQGANTEAFF. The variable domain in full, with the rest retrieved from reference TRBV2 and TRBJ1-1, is EPEVTQTPSHQVTQMGQEVILRCVPISNHLYFYWYRQILGQKVEFLVSFYNNEISEKSEIFDDQFSVERPDGSNFTLKIRSTKLEDSAMYFCASRQGANTEAFFGQGTRLTVV.

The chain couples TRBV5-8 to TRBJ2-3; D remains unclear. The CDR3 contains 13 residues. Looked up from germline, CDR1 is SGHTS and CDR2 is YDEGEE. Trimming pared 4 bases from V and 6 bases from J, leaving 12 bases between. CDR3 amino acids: CASSSLNLDTQYF. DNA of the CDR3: TGTGCCAGCAGCAGCCTCAACTTGGATACGCAGTATTTT.

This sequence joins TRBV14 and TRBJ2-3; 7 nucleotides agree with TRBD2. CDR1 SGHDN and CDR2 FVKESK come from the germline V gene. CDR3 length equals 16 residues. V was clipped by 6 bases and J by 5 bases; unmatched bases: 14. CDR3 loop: CASSPLAAGDGDTQYF. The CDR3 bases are TGTGCCAGCAGTCCCCTGGCGGCGGGGGACGGAGATACGCAGTATTTT.

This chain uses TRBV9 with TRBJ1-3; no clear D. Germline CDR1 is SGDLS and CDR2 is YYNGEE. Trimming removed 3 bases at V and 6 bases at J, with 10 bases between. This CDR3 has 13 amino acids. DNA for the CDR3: TGTGCCAGCAGCGCCTCCCTTTTAAACACCATATATTTT. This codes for CASSASLLNTIYF. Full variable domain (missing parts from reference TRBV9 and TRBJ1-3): DSGVTQTPKHLITATGQRVTLRCSPRSGDLSVYWYQQSLDQGLQFLIQYYNGEERAKGNILERFSAQQFPDLHSELNLSSLELGDSALYFCASSASLLNTIYFGEGSWLTVV.

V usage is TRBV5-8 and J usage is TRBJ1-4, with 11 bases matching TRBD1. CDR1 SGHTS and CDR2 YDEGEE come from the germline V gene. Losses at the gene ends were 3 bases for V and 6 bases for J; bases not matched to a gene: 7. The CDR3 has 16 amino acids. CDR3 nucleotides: TGTGCCAGCAGCTCAATCTGGACAGGGGGCTATGAAAAACTGTTTTTT. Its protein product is CASSSIWTGGYEKLFF. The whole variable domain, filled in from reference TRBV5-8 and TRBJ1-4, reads EAGVTQSPTHLIKTRGQQATLRCSPISGHTSVYWYQQALGLGLQFLLWYDEGEERNRGNFPPRFSGRQFPNYSSELNVNALELEDSALYLCASSSIWTGGYEKLFFGSGTQLSVL.

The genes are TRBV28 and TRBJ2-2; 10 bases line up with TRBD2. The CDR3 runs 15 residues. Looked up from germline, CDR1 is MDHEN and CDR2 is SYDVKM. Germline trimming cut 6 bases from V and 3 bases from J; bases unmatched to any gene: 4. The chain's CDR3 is CASRAGGLHTGELFF. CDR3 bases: TGTGCCAGCAGAGCGGGGGGGCTGCACACCGGGGAGCTGTTTTTT.

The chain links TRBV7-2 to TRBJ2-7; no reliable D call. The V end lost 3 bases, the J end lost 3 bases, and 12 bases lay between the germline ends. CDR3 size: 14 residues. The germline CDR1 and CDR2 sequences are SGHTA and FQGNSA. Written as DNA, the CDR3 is TGTGCCAGCAGCTTCGGAGTCCGACTCTACGAGCAGTACTTC. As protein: CASSFGVRLYEQYF.

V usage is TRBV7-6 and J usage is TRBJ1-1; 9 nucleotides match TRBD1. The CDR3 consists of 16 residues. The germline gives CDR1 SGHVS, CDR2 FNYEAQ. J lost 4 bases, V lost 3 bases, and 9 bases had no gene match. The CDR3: CASSLGQGLLGTEAFF. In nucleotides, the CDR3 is TGTGCCAGCAGCTTGGGACAGGGACTGTTGGGCACTGAAGCTTTCTTT.

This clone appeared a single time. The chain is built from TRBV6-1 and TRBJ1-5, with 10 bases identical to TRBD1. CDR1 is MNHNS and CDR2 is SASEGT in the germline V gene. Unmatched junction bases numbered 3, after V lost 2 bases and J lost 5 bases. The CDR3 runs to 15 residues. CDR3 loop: CASSESGTGDQPQHF. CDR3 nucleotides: TGTGCCAGCAGTGAATCTGGGACAGGGGATCAGCCCCAGCATTTT.

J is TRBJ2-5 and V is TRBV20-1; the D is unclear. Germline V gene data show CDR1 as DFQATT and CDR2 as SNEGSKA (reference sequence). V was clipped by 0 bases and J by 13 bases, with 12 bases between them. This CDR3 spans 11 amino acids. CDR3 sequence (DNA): TGCAGTGCTAGAGATCGGCTCAGCGTGTACTTC. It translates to CSARDRLSVYF.

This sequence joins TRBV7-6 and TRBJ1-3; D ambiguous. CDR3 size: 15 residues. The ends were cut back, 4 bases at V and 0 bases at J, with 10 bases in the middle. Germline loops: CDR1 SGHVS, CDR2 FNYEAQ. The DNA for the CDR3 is TGTGCCAGCAGCTCTAGAGGCGTCTCTGGAAACACCATATATTTT. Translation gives CASSSRGVSGNTIYF.

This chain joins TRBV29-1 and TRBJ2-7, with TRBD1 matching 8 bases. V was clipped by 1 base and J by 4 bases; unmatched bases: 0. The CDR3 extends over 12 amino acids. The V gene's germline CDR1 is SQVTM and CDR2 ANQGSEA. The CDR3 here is CSVEGTGYEQYF. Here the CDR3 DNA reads TGCAGCGTTGAAGGGACAGGGTACGAGCAGTACTTC.

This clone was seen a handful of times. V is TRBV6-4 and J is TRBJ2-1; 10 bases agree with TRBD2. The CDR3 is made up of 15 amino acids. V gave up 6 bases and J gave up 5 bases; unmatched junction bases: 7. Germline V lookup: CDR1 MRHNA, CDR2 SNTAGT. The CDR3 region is CASSLLAGNNNEQFF. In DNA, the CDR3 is TGTGCCAGCAGCCTACTAGCGGGGAACAACAATGAGCAGTTCTTC.

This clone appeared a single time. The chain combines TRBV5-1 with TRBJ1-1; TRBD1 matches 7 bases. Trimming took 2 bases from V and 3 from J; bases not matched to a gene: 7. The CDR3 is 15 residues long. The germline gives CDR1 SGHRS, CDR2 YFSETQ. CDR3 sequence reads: CASSLGGVGDTEAFF. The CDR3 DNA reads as TGCGCCAGCAGCTTAGGGGGCGTCGGAGACACTGAAGCTTTCTTT.

DNA for the CDR3: TGCGCCAGCAGCTTGCTTGGGCCCGGGGAGCATGGCTACACCTTC. Its translation: CASSLLGPGEHGYTF. The chain couples TRBV5-1 to TRBJ1-2; no definite D call. Trimming cost V 1 base and J 6 bases, with 16 bases left between them. CDR1 SGHRS and CDR2 YFSETQ come from the germline V gene. This CDR3 comprises 15 residues.

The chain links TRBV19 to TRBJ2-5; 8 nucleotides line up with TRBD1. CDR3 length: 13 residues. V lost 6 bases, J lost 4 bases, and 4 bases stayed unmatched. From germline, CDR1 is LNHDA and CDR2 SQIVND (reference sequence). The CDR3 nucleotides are TGTGCCAGTAGCAGGGGGCGCGGAGAGACCCAGTACTTC. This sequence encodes CASSRGRGETQYF. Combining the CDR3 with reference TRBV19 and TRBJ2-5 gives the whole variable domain DGGITQSPKYLFRKEGQNVTLSCEQNLNHDAMYWYRQDPGQGLRLIYYSQIVNDFQKGDIAEGYSVSREKKESFPLTVTSAQKNPTAFYLCASSRGRGETQYFGPGTRLLVL.

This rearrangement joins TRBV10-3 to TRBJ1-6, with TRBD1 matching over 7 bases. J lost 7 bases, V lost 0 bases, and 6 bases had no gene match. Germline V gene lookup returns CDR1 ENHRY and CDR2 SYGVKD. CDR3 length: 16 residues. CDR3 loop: CAISESERQGNSPLHF. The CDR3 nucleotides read TGTGCCATCAGTGAGTCGGAAAGACAGGGAAATTCACCCCTCCACTTT.

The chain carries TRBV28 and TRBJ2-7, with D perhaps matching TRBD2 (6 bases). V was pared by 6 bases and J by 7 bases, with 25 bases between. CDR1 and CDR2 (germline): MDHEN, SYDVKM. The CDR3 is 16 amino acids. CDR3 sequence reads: CASSSGTAGPPAEQYF. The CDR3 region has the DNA TGTGCCAGCAGCTCCGGTACTGCGGGACCCCCGGCGGAGCAGTACTTC.

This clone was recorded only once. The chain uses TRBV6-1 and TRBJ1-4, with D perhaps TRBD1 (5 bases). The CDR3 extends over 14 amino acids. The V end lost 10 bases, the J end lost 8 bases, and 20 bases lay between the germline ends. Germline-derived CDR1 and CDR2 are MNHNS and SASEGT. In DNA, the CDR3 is TGTGCCACCACGGTGTGGGGGGTTCGCGAAAAACTGTTTTTT. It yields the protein CATTVWGVREKLFF.

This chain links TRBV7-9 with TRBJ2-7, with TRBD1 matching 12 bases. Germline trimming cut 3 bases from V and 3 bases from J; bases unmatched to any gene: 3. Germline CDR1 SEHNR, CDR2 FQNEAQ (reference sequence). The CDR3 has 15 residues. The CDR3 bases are TGTGCCAGCAGCTTGGGACAGGGGGCTTACTACGAGCAGTACTTC. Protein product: CASSLGQGAYYEQYF.

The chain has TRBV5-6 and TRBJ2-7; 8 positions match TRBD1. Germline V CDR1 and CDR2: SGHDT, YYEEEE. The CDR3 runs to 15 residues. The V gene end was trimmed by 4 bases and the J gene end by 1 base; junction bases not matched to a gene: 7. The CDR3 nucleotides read TGTGCCAGCAGCCCGCTCGGACAGGGTTCCTACGAGCAGTACTTC. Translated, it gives CASSPLGQGSYEQYF.

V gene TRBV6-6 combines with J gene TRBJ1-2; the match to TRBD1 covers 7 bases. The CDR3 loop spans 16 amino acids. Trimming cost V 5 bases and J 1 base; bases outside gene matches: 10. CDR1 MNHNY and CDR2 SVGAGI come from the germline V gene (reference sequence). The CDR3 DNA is TGTGCCAGCAGTCGACTACGGCAGGGGGTTAACTATGGCTACACCTTC. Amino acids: CASSRLRQGVNYGYTF.

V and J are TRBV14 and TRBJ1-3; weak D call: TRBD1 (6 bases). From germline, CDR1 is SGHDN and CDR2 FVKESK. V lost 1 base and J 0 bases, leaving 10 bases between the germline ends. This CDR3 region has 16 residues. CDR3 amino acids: CASSQGDRSSGNTIYF. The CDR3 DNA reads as TGTGCCAGCAGCCAAGGAGACAGGAGCTCTGGAAACACCATATATTTT. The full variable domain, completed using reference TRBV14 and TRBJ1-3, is EAGVTQFPSHSVIEKGQTVTLRCDPISGHDNLYWYRRVMGKEIKFLLHFVKESKQDESGMPNNRFLAERTGGTYSTLKVQPAELEDSGVYFCASSQGDRSSGNTIYFGEGSWLTVV.

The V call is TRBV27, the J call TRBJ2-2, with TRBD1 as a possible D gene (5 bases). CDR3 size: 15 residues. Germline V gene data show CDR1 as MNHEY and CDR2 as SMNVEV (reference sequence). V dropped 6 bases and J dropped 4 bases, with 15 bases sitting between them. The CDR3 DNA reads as TGTGCCAGCAGGCCACGACAGCGTAGCACCGGGGAGCTGTTTTTT. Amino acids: CASRPRQRSTGELFF.

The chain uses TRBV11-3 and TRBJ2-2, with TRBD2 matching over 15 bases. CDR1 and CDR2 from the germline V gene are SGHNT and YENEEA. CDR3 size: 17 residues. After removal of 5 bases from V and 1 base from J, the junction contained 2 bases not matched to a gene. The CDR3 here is CASSMGLAGGNTGELFF. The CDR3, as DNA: TGTGCCAGCAGCATGGGACTAGCGGGGGGGAACACCGGGGAGCTGTTTTTT.

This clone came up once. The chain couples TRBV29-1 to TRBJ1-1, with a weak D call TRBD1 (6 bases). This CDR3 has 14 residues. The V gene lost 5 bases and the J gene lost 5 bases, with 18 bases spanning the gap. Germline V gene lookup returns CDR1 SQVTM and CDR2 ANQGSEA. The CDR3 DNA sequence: TGCAGCGTTTCTGGACAGACCCTGGGGACTGAAGCTTTCTTT. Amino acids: CSVSGQTLGTEAFF.

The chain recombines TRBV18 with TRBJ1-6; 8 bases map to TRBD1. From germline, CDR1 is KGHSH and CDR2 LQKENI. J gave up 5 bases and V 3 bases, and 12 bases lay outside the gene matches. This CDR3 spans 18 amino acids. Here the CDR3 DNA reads TGTGCCAGCTCACCGAACGGAGGACAGGGAAGTAATAATTCACCCCTCCACTTT. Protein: CASSPNGGQGSNNSPLHF.

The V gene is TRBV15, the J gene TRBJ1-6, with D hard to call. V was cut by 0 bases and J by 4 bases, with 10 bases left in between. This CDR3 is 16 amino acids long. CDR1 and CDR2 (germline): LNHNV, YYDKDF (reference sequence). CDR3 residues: CATSRDPRLYNSPLHF. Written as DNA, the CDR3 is TGTGCCACCAGCAGAGATCCCAGGCTTTATAATTCACCCCTCCACTTT.

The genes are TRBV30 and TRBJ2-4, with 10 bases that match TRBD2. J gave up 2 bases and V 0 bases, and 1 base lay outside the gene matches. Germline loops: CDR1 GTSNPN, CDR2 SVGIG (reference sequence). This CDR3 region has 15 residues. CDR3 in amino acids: CAWSVLAGTKNIQYF. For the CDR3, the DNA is TGTGCCTGGAGTGTACTAGCGGGGACCAAAAACATTCAGTACTTC.